A selection of T cell receptor beta chains follows, all from one sample in a study of cytomegalovirus exposure and HLA in healthy donors. Repertoires were generated with immunoSEQ multiplex PCR, while TCRdb's copy carries only in-frame clones and drops some. The sample records some 130,000 clones, 80% to 90% being singletons. Sequencing input: PBMCs. These receptors were obtained from a young woman in good health and CMV-seronegative. The CDR3 runs from the conserved cysteine through the conserved F or W. The D gene is left open where the match is weak. Clone size appears in some rows only: once, few, many, or a class for an expanded clone.

D,V,J,size,DNA,CDR3
-,TRBV6-1,TRBJ1-1,-,TGTGCCAGCCCGTTGAACACTGAAGCTTTCTTT,CASPLNTEAFF
-,TRBV27,TRBJ2-7,-,TGTGCCAGCAGATTAAACAGCTACGAGCAGTACTTC,CASRLNSYEQYF
-,TRBV7-9,TRBJ1-3,-,TGTGCCAGCAGCCCTAGTGGATATGGAAACACCATATATTTT,CASSPSGYGNTIYF
-,TRBV6-6,TRBJ1-1,-,TGTGCCAGCAGTCTGGGGGGTGAAGCTTTCTTT,CASSLGGEAFF
TRBD2,TRBV19,TRBJ2-1,once,TGTGCCAGTAGTCCCGGTGTTGCGGGGGGTTTCAATGAGCAGTTCTTC,CASSPGVAGGFNEQFF
-,TRBV7-9,TRBJ1-6,once,TGTGCCAGCAGCTTAGACTCTTACCCCCAACCCCTCCACTTT,CASSLDSYPQPLHF
-,TRBV6-5,TRBJ1-1,-,TGTGCCAGCAGTTACTTCAACAGGGCCTATGAAGCTTTCTTT,CASSYFNRAYEAFF
-,TRBV13,TRBJ1-6,-,TGTGCCAGCAGCTTACGGGACAAGCAAAATTCACCCCTCCACTTT,CASSLRDKQNSPLHF
TRBD1,TRBV5-1,TRBJ1-3,-,TGCGCCAGCAGCTCACAGGGGGCTGGTGGAAACACCATATATTTT,CASSSQGAGGNTIYF
TRBD1,TRBV7-9,TRBJ1-4,-,TGTGCCTCCCAATTGGGGACAGGGTCCAATGAAAAACTGTTTTTT,CASQLGTGSNEKLFF
TRBD2,TRBV10-3,TRBJ2-3,-,TGTGCCGCTGCGGGGGATGCAGATACGCAGTATTTT,CAAAGDADTQYF
-,TRBV6-5,TRBJ2-7,-,TGTGCCAGCAGAAAAGTCGGGGGTATCTACGAGCAGTACTTC,CASRKVGGIYEQYF
-,TRBV19,TRBJ2-1,-,TGTGCCAGTAGTATGTCTGGCGGGGGCGCCCACTCCTACAATGAGCAGTTCTTC,CASSMSGGGAHSYNEQFF
-,TRBV14,TRBJ1-2,-,TGTGCCAGCAGCCAAGATTTATACCCGCCGGGCTATGGCTACACCTTC,CASSQDLYPPGYGYTF
TRBD1,TRBV5-1,TRBJ2-7,-,TGCGCCAGCAGCTTACAGACAGGGCGGCGCGAGCAGTACTTC,CASSLQTGRREQYF
-,TRBV6-5,TRBJ1-1,-,TGTGCCAGCATACGTTCGCAGGGGAACACTGAAGCTTTCTTT,CASIRSQGNTEAFF
-,TRBV5-4,TRBJ2-1,-,TGTGCCAGCAGCTACGACAGTACCTACAATGAGCAGTTCTTC,CASSYDSTYNEQFF
TRBD1,TRBV18,TRBJ1-6,once,TGTGCCAGCTCCCCCAACGACAGGGCGGCTTCACCCCTCCACTTT,CASSPNDRAASPLHF